The subject of this entry is one T cell receptor beta chain. Antigen: not known. The authors prepared the TCRbeta library with unique molecular identifiers. MiXCR, applied by TCRdb to the PCR reads, yields one record per CDR3 protein. The repertoire holds approximately 980,000 distinct CDR3 sequences, about 29% seen once, with 28% in the top ten. The record originates from a study of T-cell reconstitution after alpha-beta-depleted transplantation in children. Study-level points and caveats: About two months after transplant, alpha-beta T cells reportedly came from several hundred expanded graft clones. The high TCRbeta diversity at day 60 in some patients came from surviving recipient T cells and thymic progenitors. Newly produced T cells mostly accounted for T-cell counts and diversity one year post-transplant.

Per germline, CDR1 MGHDK and CDR2 SYGVNS. The CDR3 has 16 residues. Trimming removed 6 bases from V and 0 bases from J, with 16 bases in between. The chain is built from TRBV25-1 and TRBJ2-3; D perhaps matches TRBD2 (6 bases). Material: PBMCs, mostly from graft donor cells, obtained 360 days after TCRalphabeta/CD19-depleted stem cell transplant. The receptor was isolated from a boy younger than two who had a stem cell transplant for SCID, so the T cells may come from the graft donor. Here the CDR3 reads CASRPRGTSSTDTQYF. CDR3 sequence (DNA): TGTGCCAGCAGACCCCGTGGGACTTCCAGCACAGATACGCAGTATTTT. Full variable domain (outside the CDR3, taken from reference TRBV25-1 and TRBJ2-3): EADIYQTPRYLVIGTGKKITLECSQTMGHDKMYWYQQDPGMELHLIHYSYGVNSTEKGDLSSESTVSRIRTEHFPLTLESARPSHTSQYLCASRPRGTSSTDTQYFGPGTRLTVL.